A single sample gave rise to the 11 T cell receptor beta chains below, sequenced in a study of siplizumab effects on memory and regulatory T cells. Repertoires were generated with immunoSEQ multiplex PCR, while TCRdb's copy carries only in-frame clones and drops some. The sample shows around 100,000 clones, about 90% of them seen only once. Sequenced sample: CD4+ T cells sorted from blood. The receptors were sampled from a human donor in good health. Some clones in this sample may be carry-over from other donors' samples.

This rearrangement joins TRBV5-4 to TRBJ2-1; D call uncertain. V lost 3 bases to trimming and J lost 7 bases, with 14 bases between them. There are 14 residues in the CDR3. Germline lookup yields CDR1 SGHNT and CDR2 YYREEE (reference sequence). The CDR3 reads CASSSAGKGNEQFF. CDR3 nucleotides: TGTGCCAGCAGCTCCGCAGGAAAGGGAAATGAGCAGTTCTTC.

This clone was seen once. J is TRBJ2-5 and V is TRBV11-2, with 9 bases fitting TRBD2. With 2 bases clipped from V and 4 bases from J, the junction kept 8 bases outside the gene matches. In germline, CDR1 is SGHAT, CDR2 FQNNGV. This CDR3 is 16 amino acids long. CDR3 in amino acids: CASSLLAGYEVETQYF. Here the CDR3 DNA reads TGTGCCAGCAGCTTACTAGCGGGATATGAGGTAGAGACCCAGTACTTC. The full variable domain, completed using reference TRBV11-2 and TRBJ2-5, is EAGVAQSPRYKIIEKRQSVAFWCNPISGHATLYWYQQILGQGPKLLIQFQNNGVVDDSQLPKDRFSAERLKGVDSTLKIQPAKLEDSAVYLCASSLLAGYEVETQYFGPGTRLLVL.

DNA of the CDR3: TGTGCCAGCACCACGTACAATGAGCAGTTCTTC. Translation gives CASTTYNEQFF. The V and J genes are TRBV6-5 and TRBJ2-1; D gene uncertain. The CDR3 is 11 residues long. Deletions cut 7 bases from V and 4 bases from J, with 5 bases between. CDR1 is MNHEY and CDR2 is SVGAGI in the germline V gene.

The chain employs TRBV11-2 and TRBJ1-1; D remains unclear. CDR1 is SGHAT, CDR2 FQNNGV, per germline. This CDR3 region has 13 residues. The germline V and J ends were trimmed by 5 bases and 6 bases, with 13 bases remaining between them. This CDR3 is CASSIRSGPEAFF. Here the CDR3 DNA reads TGTGCCAGCAGCATTAGGTCCGGCCCTGAAGCTTTCTTT.

CDR3 bases: TGTGCCGGGGCTTCGGGGGGCGCGAGAGGTGGCTACACCTTC. Its protein product is CAGASGGARGGYTF. This rearrangement joins TRBV28 to TRBJ1-2, with D tentatively TRBD1 (6 bases). Deletions cut 11 bases from V and 7 bases from J, with 23 bases between. From germline, CDR1 is MDHEN and CDR2 SYDVKM. CDR3 length: 14 residues.

In DNA form, the CDR3 reads TGCGCCAGCAGCTTGAATGGAGAGCAGCAAGAGACCCAGTACTTC. Protein: CASSLNGEQQETQYF. The gene calls are TRBV5-1 and TRBJ2-5; no clear D gene. The CDR3 has 15 residues. V was shortened by 1 base and J by 2 bases, with 12 bases between the two germline ends. Germline V gene sequence: CDR1 SGHRS, CDR2 YFSETQ.

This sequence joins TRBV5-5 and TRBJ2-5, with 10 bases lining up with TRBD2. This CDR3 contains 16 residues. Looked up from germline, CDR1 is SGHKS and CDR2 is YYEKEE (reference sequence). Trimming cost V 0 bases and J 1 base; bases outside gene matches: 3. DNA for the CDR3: TGTGCCAGCAGCTTGGCCCTAGCGGGGGCCCAAGAGACCCAGTACTTC. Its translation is CASSLALAGAQETQYF.

CDR3 bases: TGCAGTGGCACGGGGGGGAACACTGAAGCTTTCTTT. Protein product: CSGTGGNTEAFF. The rearrangement joins TRBV29-1 to TRBJ1-1, with D maybe TRBD1 (5 bases). CDR1 is SQVTM, CDR2 ANQGSEA, per germline. The CDR3 runs to 12 residues.

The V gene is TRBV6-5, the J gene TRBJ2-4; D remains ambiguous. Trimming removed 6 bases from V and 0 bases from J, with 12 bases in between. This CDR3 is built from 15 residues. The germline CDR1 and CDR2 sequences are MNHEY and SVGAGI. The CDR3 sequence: CASSLTLLAKNIQYF. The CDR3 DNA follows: TGTGCCAGCAGCCTGACTTTGCTAGCCAAAAACATTCAGTACTTC.

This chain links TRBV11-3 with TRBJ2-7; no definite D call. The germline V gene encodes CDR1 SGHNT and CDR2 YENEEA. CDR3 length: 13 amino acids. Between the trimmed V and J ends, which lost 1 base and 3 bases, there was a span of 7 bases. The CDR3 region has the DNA TGTGCCAGCAGCTTAGCAGCGAACTACGAGCAGTACTTC. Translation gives CASSLAANYEQYF.

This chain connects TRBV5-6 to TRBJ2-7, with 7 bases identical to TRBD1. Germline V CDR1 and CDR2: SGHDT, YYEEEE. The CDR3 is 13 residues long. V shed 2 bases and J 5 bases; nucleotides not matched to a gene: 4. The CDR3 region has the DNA TGTGCCAGCAGCTTCGGGACAGACCACGAGCAGTACTTC. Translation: CASSFGTDHEQYF.